Presented here are 17 T cell receptor beta chains from one specimen sequenced in a study of T cells in localized non-small cell lung cancer. Data came from immunoSEQ multiplex PCR; TCRdb stores just in-frame clones and leaves some out. The sample yields approximately 28,000 clones, about 80% seen once. The sequencing here drew on peripheral blood mononuclear cells, taken before any cancer treatment. The source is a man aged 40 to 69 with stage III lung adenocarcinoma.

This chain connects TRBV4-1 to TRBJ2-5; 7 positions agree with TRBD2. After removal of 4 bases from V and 5 bases from J, the junction contained 7 bases not matched to a gene. The CDR3 length is 14 residues. Germline assignment: CDR1 MGHRA and CDR2 YSYEKL. The CDR3: CASSRQRGGETQYF. DNA for the CDR3: TGCGCCAGCAGCCGACAGCGGGGAGGGGAGACCCAGTACTTC.

This clone was recorded a few times. This chain joins TRBV11-2 and TRBJ1-4; D may be TRBD1 (6 bases). This CDR3 is 17 amino acids long. Per the germline V gene, CDR1 is SGHAT and CDR2 is FQNNGV. Trimming left V 1 base short and J 0 bases short, with 12 bases between. CDR3 sequence reads: CASSLVRGAATNEKLFF. The CDR3 DNA reads TGTGCCAGCAGCTTAGTACGGGGGGCGGCAACTAATGAAAAACTGTTTTTT.

This chain uses TRBV15 with TRBJ2-3; D gene unclear. The CDR3 sequence is 14 residues long. V was shortened by 2 bases and J by 3 bases, with 9 bases between the two germline ends. In germline, CDR1 is LNHNV, CDR2 YYDKDF (reference sequence). The CDR3 spells CATSRPPRTDTQYF. In DNA, the CDR3 is TGTGCCACCAGCAGACCGCCTAGAACAGATACGCAGTATTTT.

This clone was detected only a few times. CDR3 sequence (DNA): TGTGCCACCCGACTCCCCATGGGAGATACGCAGTATTTT. This sequence encodes CATRLPMGDTQYF. The V gene is TRBV28, the J gene TRBJ2-3; D remains ambiguous. Germline V gene sequence: CDR1 MDHEN, CDR2 SYDVKM. CDR3 length: 13 residues. Trimming stripped 10 bases from V and 5 bases from J, with 16 bases between.

The V gene is TRBV4-2, the J gene TRBJ2-7; the D gene is possibly TRBD2 (6 bases). The CDR3 has 14 amino acids. The germline CDR1 and CDR2 sequences are LGHNA and YNFKEQ. Trimming pared 7 bases from V and 6 bases from J, leaving 19 bases between. This CDR3 reads CASTPGVRGSEQYF. The CDR3 DNA follows: TGTGCCAGCACCCCGGGAGTCCGGGGTTCCGAGCAGTACTTC.

The V call is TRBV6-1, the J call TRBJ1-5, with 7 bases lining up with TRBD1. CDR3 length: 13 residues. Germline lookup yields CDR1 MNHNS and CDR2 SASEGT. The V and J ends lost 2 bases and 5 bases, in that order; junction bases with no gene match: 0. CDR3 in amino acids: CASSETGDQPQHF. CDR3 nucleotides: TGTGCCAGCAGTGAAACAGGGGATCAGCCCCAGCATTTT.

This rearrangement joins TRBV11-2 to TRBJ2-5, with D perhaps matching TRBD2 (6 bases). Trimming left V 0 bases short and J 2 bases short, with 7 bases between. The V gene's germline CDR1 is SGHAT and CDR2 FQNNGV. The CDR3 runs to 14 residues. CDR3 sequence reads: CASSLDGGQETQYF. For the CDR3, the DNA is TGTGCCAGCAGCTTAGATGGGGGGCAAGAGACCCAGTACTTC.

This rearrangement joins TRBV5-6 to TRBJ1-2; a possible D gene is TRBD1 (6 bases). The germline V gene encodes CDR1 SGHDT and CDR2 YYEEEE. CDR3 size: 15 residues. Trimming removed 6 bases at V and 7 bases at J, with 22 bases between. In DNA form, the CDR3 reads TGTGCCAGCAACTCGCTCCACGGGGGCGCGTTTGGCTACACCTTC. It yields the protein CASNSLHGGAFGYTF.

The J gene is TRBJ2-3, the V gene TRBV19; 10 bases map to TRBD2. This CDR3 comprises 15 residues. The junction had 5 bases not matched to a gene; V was cut back by 5 bases and J by 3 bases. CDR1 LNHDA and CDR2 SQIVND come from the germline V gene (reference sequence). CDR3 bases: TGTGCCAGTAGTTCCGCTAGCGGGGGTACAGATACGCAGTATTTT. Its translation: CASSSASGGTDTQYF.

J is TRBJ1-2 and V is TRBV28; no firm D call. CDR1 and CDR2 (germline): MDHEN, SYDVKM. V shed 2 bases and J shed 5 bases, with 6 bases lying between them. CDR3 size: 12 residues. The CDR3 DNA follows: TGTGCCAGCAGTTTAATGCGATATGGCTACACCTTC. Amino acids: CASSLMRYGYTF.

This chain joins TRBV27 and TRBJ1-5; no definite D call. CDR3 length equals 13 residues. The ends were cut back, 3 bases at V and 4 bases at J, with 7 bases in the middle. Germline lookup yields CDR1 MNHEY and CDR2 SMNVEV (reference sequence). The CDR3 is CASSFRRNQPQHF. The CDR3 DNA reads TGTGCCAGCAGTTTTAGGCGAAATCAGCCCCAGCATTTT.

V and J are TRBV18 and TRBJ2-1; possible D gene TRBD2, 6 bases. Per the germline V gene, CDR1 is KGHSH and CDR2 is LQKENI. There are 15 residues in the CDR3. Trimming cost V 0 bases and J 7 bases, with 13 bases left between them. Here the CDR3 reads CASSPPGTAENEQFF. The CDR3, as DNA: TGTGCCAGCTCACCACCGGGGACTGCCGAGAATGAGCAGTTCTTC. Full variable domain (remainder filled in from reference TRBV18 and TRBJ2-1): NAGVMQNPRHLVRRRGQEARLRCSPMKGHSHVYWYRQLPEEGLKFMVYLQKENIIDESGMPKERFSAEFPKEGPSILRIQQVVRGDSAAYFCASSPPGTAENEQFFGPGTRLTVL.

The chain couples TRBV5-5 to TRBJ2-5, with D perhaps matching TRBD1 (7 bases). The germline V and J ends were trimmed by 4 bases and 4 bases, with 20 bases remaining between them. The CDR3 contains 16 residues. The germline V gene has CDR1 SGHKS and CDR2 YYEKEE (reference sequence). Here the CDR3 reads CASSPSEGARIETQYF. The CDR3 nucleotides are TGTGCCAGCAGCCCCTCGGAGGGGGCGAGAATAGAGACCCAGTACTTC.

V usage is TRBV10-2 and J usage is TRBJ1-3; no reliable D call. Trimming cost V 0 bases and J 0 bases, with 12 bases left between them. Germline V gives CDR1 WSHSY, CDR2 SAAADI. This CDR3 is built from 17 residues. CDR3 protein: CASSESMALVSGNTIYF. The CDR3 bases are TGCGCCAGCAGTGAGTCCATGGCCCTAGTCTCTGGAAACACCATATATTTT.

The genes are TRBV6-5 and TRBJ1-2; D perhaps matches TRBD1 (5 bases). V lost 7 bases, J lost 8 bases, and 17 bases lay in between. This CDR3 comprises 13 residues. From germline, CDR1 is MNHEY and CDR2 SVGAGI. Here the CDR3 reads CASKGPRSGGYTF. CDR3 coding DNA: TGTGCCAGCAAGGGACCAAGAAGCGGAGGCTACACCTTC.

This rearrangement joins TRBV6-1 to TRBJ1-6; D unresolved. With 6 bases removed from V and 5 bases from J, the gap between germline ends came to 11 bases. Germline CDR1 reads MNHNS; CDR2 reads SASEGT. CDR3 length: 14 amino acids. The CDR3 coding sequence is TGTGCCAGCAGCGAACTAGACAATAATTCACCCCTCCACTTT. This encodes CASSELDNNSPLHF.

The V gene is TRBV6-1, the J gene TRBJ2-3; 8 bases align to TRBD1. Unmatched junction bases numbered 4, after V lost 5 bases and J lost 3 bases. Germline loops: CDR1 MNHNS, CDR2 SASEGT. CDR3 length: 14 amino acids. The CDR3 DNA follows: TGTGCCAGCAGTCGGACAGGGCAAACAGATACGCAGTATTTT. Protein product: CASSRTGQTDTQYF.